This T cell receptor (beta chain) is from a study of T-cell reconstitution after alpha-beta-depleted transplantation in children. There are 12 residues in the CDR3. V was cut by 6 bases and J by 1 base, with 6 bases left in between. Germline CDR1 and CDR2: MNHEY and SVGAGI. This clonotype was seen ten or more times. Unique molecular identifiers featured in how the TCRbeta library was prepared. TCRdb redid the calling of the PCR reads with MiXCR, one entry per CDR3 protein. The sample yields over 550,000 distinct CDR3 sequences, 10% to 13% seen once. The TCR was taken from a human donor who donated a stem cell graft to a child with acute myeloid leukemia. The sequencing here drew on PBMCs from the stem cell graft donor, taken from the stem cell graft. The chain links TRBV6-5 to TRBJ1-1; no clear D. CDR3 amino acids: CASSSGNTEAFF. The CDR3 nucleotides are TGTGCCAGCAGCTCAGGGAACACTGAAGCTTTCTTT.